The rows below give T cell receptor beta chains drawn from one sample of a study of control samples from healthy donors and cancer patients. Produced via immunoSEQ multiplex PCR; TCRdb's table is partial and in-frame only. The data show 100,000 to 150,000 clones, approximately 92% seen once. The sample consisted of blood. Source of these receptors: a man aged 35-49 years in good health. The CDR3 runs from the conserved cysteine through the conserved F or W. The D gene is left open where the match is weak. Some rows mark clone size as missing; the rest say once, few, many or name a class of expanded clone.

abundance	v_gene	d_gene	j_gene	CDR3nt	CDR3aa
few	TRBV5-4	TRBD1	TRBJ1-2	TGTGCCAGCAGCTCGGGACAGGGGGCCCCTGGGTATGGCTACACCTTC	CASSSGQGAPGYGYTF
-	TRBV6-1	-	TRBJ2-2	TGTGCCAGCAGTGAATATGTGATCCCTACCGGGGAGCTGTTTTTT	CASSEYVIPTGELFF
-	TRBV24-1	-	TRBJ1-2	TGTGCCACCAGTGATTCAGGGGTCGTAGGCTACACCTTC	CATSDSGVVGYTF
-	TRBV6-5	-	TRBJ1-4	TGTGCCAGCAGTTACCCCGAGGGACGTACTAATGAAAAACTGTTTTTT	CASSYPEGRTNEKLFF
few	TRBV5-1	-	TRBJ1-1	TGCGCCAGCAGTGGGGGGGCCCCCACTGAAGCTTTCTTT	CASSGGAPTEAFF
-	TRBV19	-	TRBJ1-2	TGTGCCAGTAGTTTGACAGAGAGCTATGGCTACACCTTC	CASSLTESYGYTF
-	TRBV2	-	TRBJ2-3	TGTGCCACACCCCGGGACCTCACAGATACGCAGTATTTT	CATPRDLTDTQYF
-	TRBV11-2	-	TRBJ2-7	TGTGCCAGCAGCTTAGAATTTGCACGGTATCCCTACGAGCAGTACTTC	CASSLEFARYPYEQYF
-	TRBV1	-	TRBJ2-5	TGCACCAGAGGTAAAGTTTTTGCGGGGTCCCAAGAGACCCAGTACTTC	CTRGKVFAGSQETQYF
once	TRBV3-1/TRBV3-2	-	TRBJ1-1	TGTGCCAGCAGCCAAGGGTTAACGGTAAACACTGAAGCTTTCTTT	CASSQGLTVNTEAFF
-	TRBV7-3	-	TRBJ2-1	TGTGCCAGCACCCTAGGGGGGGGGCCCTACAATGAGCAGTTCTTC	CASTLGGGPYNEQFF
-	TRBV12-5	TRBD2	TRBJ2-5	TGTGCTAGTGGTTTGGGAACCCGACTAGCGGGAGCAGAGACCCAGTACTTC	CASGLGTRLAGAETQYF
-	TRBV7-3	-	TRBJ2-3	TGTGCCAGCAGCTTTTCGCGGGGACCCACAGATACGCAGTATTTT	CASSFSRGPTDTQYF
-	TRBV29-1	-	TRBJ1-5	TGCAGCGTTGAAGTAGATAGCAATCAGCCCCAGCATTTT	CSVEVDSNQPQHF
once	TRBV5-1	-	TRBJ2-3	TGCGCCTCAGCATCTACAGGAACAGGGTCGGGAACAGATACGCAGTATTTT	CASASTGTGSGTDTQYF
-	TRBV7-8	-	TRBJ2-7	TGTGCCAGCAGCTTAGGGGGCAACTACGAGCAGTACTTC	CASSLGGNYEQYF